This T cell receptor (beta chain) comes out of a study of blood T cell repertoires in COVID-19. Overall study: Italy, Spain and the United States were the sources of the convalescent and acute COVID-19 samples. The analysed material was cDNA or gDNA that came from T cells, B-cell-depleted T cells, or PBMCs.

Germline V gene lookup returns CDR1 SEHNR and CDR2 FQNEAQ (reference sequence). This CDR3 contains 12 residues. Trimming shortened V by 5 bases and J by 8 bases, and 12 bases separated the two germline ends. Per the study methods: Scientists estimated how many nucleated cells there were by amplifying reference gene primers. Produced via immunoSEQ multiplex PCR; TCRdb's table is partial and in-frame only. V and J calls and clone size are given by that table; D and trimming were obtained from the DNA. The sample shows around 73,000 clones, around 81% of them seen only once. The chain couples TRBV7-9 to TRBJ1-1; D gene ambiguous. The sequenced sample was peripheral blood. This TCR came from a human donor in a cohort sampled during active COVID-19. CDR3 nucleotides: TGTGCCAGCAGCCTAGGACTATCCGAAGCTTTCTTT. Translation gives CASSLGLSEAFF.